This passage covers 11 T cell receptor beta chains from one sample sequenced in a study of molecular identifiers for immune sequencing clone quantification. TCRdb reanalysed the PCR reads using MiXCR and keeps one entry per CDR3 protein. The sample holds around 470,000 distinct CDR3 sequences, about a fifth seen once. The material sequenced was naive CD8+ T cells from blood, with Jurkat cell RNA spiked in. Subset noted: FACS-sorted CD8+CD4-CCR7+CD45RA+ naive T cells. The origin of the receptors is a human donor in good health. Some libraries in this study had Jurkat cell RNA spiked in.

This clonotype has at least ten counts. The chain employs TRBV5-1 and TRBJ1-1; D remains ambiguous. This CDR3 has 14 amino acids. The V end lost 4 bases, the J end lost 1 base, and 11 bases lay between the germline ends. The germline V gene encodes CDR1 SGHRS and CDR2 YFSETQ. The CDR3 loop reads CASSPWTANTEAFF. The CDR3 region has the DNA TGCGCCAGCAGCCCCTGGACCGCGAACACTGAAGCTTTCTTT.

The V call is TRBV12-3 or TRBV12-4, the J call TRBJ2-1; D is tentatively TRBD1 or TRBD2 (5 bases each). The CDR3 sequence is 14 residues long. Trimming left V 1 base short and J 3 bases short, with 7 bases between. The CDR3 DNA reads as TGTGCCAGCAGTTTAGGGGACGTCTACAATGAGCAGTTCTTC. Its translation: CASSLGDVYNEQFF.

Regarding this clonotype: A clone one base away is much larger, so this may be a read error. The genes are TRBV14 and TRBJ2-3, with 11 bases identical to TRBD1. Per germline, CDR1 SGHDN and CDR2 FVKESK. The CDR3 loop spans 16 amino acids. CDR3 nucleotides: TGTGCCAGCAGCATCTGGACAGGGGGCACGACAGGTACGCAGTATTTT. Its protein product is CASSIWTGGTTGTQYF.

This clonotype was observed at least ten times. The V and J genes are TRBV7-9 and TRBJ1-1; D uncertain. The CDR3 has 15 amino acids. The V gene's germline CDR1 is SEHNR and CDR2 FQNEAQ (reference sequence). Trimming removed 11 bases from V and 0 bases from J, with 19 bases in between. The CDR3 coding sequence is TGTGCCGCAGCCGATCGGTCGACCATGAACACTGAAGCTTTCTTT. Translating it yields CAAADRSTMNTEAFF.

The rearrangement uses TRBV18 and TRBJ2-3; D possibly corresponds to TRBD2 (7 bases). The V gene lost 0 bases and the J gene lost 2 bases, with 12 bases spanning the gap. Germline lookup yields CDR1 KGHSH and CDR2 LQKENI. CDR3 size: 16 residues. The DNA of the CDR3 is TGTGCCAGCTCACCACCGGGCGGGGGCATCACAGATACGCAGTATTTT. As protein: CASSPPGGGITDTQYF.

This chain joins TRBV7-9 and TRBJ2-7; TRBD1 matches 7 bases. CDR1 is SEHNR and CDR2 is FQNEAQ in the germline V gene (reference sequence). Trimming at V came to 6 bases and at J to 3 bases, leaving 11 bases not matched to a gene. This CDR3 contains 15 residues. CDR3 bases: TGTGCCAGCAGGGGACCGGGACAGCAACACTACGAGCAGTACTTC. Translation gives CASRGPGQQHYEQYF.

This clonotype was detected many times. The CDR3 nucleotides are TGCGCCAGCAGCCCAGGGACAGGGGCGAACACCGGGGAGCTGTTTTTT. This translates into CASSPGTGANTGELFF. This chain links TRBV4-3 with TRBJ2-2; 10 bases are a match to TRBD1. The CDR3 has 16 residues. The germline V gene has CDR1 LGHNA and CDR2 YSLEER. J was trimmed by 0 bases and V by 4 bases; bases with no gene match: 2.

The sample holds many counts of this clonotype. The chain uses TRBV6-5 and TRBJ2-7; possibly TRBD1 or TRBD2 for D (5 bases each). The V end lost 2 bases, the J end lost 4 bases, and 12 bases lay between the germline ends. Germline assignment: CDR1 MNHEY and CDR2 SVGAGI. CDR3 length: 14 residues. The CDR3 reads CASSYGDGGYEQYF. DNA for the CDR3: TGTGCCAGCAGTTACGGGGACGGTGGTTACGAGCAGTACTTC.

The chain couples TRBV2 to TRBJ1-1; TRBD1 matches at 10 bases. V dropped 7 bases and J dropped 0; count of bases not matched to a gene: 5. CDR3 length equals 15 residues. From germline, CDR1 is SNHLY and CDR2 FYNNEI. CDR3 protein: CASTSGTGVNTEAFF. The CDR3 DNA sequence: TGTGCCAGCACCTCCGGGACAGGGGTGAACACTGAAGCTTTCTTT.

This rearrangement joins TRBV7-2 to TRBJ2-1; TRBD2 aligns across 12 bases. CDR1 and CDR2 (germline): SGHTA, FQGNSA. The CDR3 length is 14 residues. J gave up 10 bases and V 5 bases, and 6 bases lay outside the gene matches. CDR3 DNA sequence: TGTGCCAGCAGCCCCGGGACTAGCGGGTGGGAGCAGTTCTTC. This sequence encodes CASSPGTSGWEQFF. The full variable domain, completed using reference TRBV7-2 and TRBJ2-1, is GAGVSQSPSNKVTEKGKDVELRCDPISGHTALYWYRQSLGQGLEFLIYFQGNSAPDKSGLPSDRFSAERTGGSVSTLTIQRTQQEDSAVYLCASSPGTSGWEQFFGPGTRLTVL.

In its sample, this clonotype was seen many times. The genes are TRBV19 and TRBJ1-5; D gene uncertain. V shed 1 base and J shed 10 bases, with 8 bases lying between them. Germline V gene sequence: CDR1 LNHDA, CDR2 SQIVND (reference sequence). The CDR3 totals 12 residues. Written as DNA, the CDR3 is TGTGCCAGTAGTATAGGACTAGAACCCCAGCATTTT. Translated: CASSIGLEPQHF.